This T cell receptor beta chain is from a study of T cell repertoires in cytomegalovirus infection. Study overall: Public TCR beta signature analysis indicated the presence of both CMV infection and matching HLA type.

TCRdb re-called the reads through MiXCR, storing one row per CDR3 protein. The sample includes 55,000 to 85,000 distinct CDR3 sequences, approximately 3.6% of them seen just once. Study-wide findings and caveats: Pooled public TCR beta family frequency picked out CMV carriers with the relevant HLA. Clonotypes of TCR beta that were HLA-C-restricted and CMV-specific dominated the ex vivo response.

CDR1 is MDHEN and CDR2 is SYDVKM in the germline V gene. V shed 7 bases and J 2 bases; nucleotides not matched to a gene: 5. The CDR3 spans 13 residues. The sample holds many counts of this clonotype. No antigen is known for it. This receptor was obtained from a human donor in good health (CMV status not recorded). Some clones in this sample may be carry-over from other donors' samples. The chain has TRBV28 and TRBJ2-7; 7 positions match TRBD1. Sequenced: PBMCs. The CDR3 DNA follows: TGTGCCAGCAATTTGCAGGGGGCCTACGAGCAGTACTTC. This translates into CASNLQGAYEQYF.